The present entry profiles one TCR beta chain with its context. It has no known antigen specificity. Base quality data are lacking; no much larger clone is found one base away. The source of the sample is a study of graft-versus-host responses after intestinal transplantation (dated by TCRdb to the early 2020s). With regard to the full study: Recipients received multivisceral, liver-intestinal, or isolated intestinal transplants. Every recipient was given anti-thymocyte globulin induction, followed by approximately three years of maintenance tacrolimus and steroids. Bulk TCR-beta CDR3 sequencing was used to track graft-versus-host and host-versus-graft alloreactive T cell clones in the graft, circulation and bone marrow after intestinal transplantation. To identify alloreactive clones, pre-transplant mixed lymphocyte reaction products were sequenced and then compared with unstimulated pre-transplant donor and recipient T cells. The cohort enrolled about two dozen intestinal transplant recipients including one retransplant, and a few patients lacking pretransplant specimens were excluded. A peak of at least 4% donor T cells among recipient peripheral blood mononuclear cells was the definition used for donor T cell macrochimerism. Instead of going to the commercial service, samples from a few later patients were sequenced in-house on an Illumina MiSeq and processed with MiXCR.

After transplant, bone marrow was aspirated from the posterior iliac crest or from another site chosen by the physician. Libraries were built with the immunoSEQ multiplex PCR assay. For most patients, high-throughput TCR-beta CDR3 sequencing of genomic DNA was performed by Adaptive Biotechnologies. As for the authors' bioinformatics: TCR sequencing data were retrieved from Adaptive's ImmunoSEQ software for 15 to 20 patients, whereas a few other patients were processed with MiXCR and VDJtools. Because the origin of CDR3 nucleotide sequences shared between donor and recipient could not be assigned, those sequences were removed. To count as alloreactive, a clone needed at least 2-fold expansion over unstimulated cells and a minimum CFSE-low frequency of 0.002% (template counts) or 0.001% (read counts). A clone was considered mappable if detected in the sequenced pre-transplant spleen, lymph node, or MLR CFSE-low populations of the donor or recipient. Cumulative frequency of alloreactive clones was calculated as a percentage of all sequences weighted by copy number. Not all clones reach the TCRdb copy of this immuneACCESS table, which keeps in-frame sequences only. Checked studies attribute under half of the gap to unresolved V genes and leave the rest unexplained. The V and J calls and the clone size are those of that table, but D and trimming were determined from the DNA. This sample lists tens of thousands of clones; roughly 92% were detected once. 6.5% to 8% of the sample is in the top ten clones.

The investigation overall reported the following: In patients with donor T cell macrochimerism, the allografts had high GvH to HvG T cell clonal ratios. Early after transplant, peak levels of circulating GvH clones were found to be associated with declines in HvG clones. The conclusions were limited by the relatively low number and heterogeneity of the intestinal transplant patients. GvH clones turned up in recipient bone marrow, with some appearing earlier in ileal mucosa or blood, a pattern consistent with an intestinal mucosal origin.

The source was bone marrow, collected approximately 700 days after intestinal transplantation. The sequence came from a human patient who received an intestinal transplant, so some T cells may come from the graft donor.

Here is the DNA: TGTGCCAGCAGTGCCGGGAGGGCGGGAGGCAATGAGCAGTTCTTC. It specifies CASSAGRAGGNEQFF. The chain uses TRBV2 and TRBJ2-1; TRBD2 fits 8 bases in the junction. Trimming takes 4 bases off V and 6 bases off J; junction bases not matched to a gene: 8. For CDR1 and CDR2, the germline V gene lists SNHLY and FYNNEI. The CDR3 contains 15 residues, cysteine and phenylalanine counted. Only the CDR3 portion is preserved as DNA: 45 bases, with reading frame beginning at the first base.